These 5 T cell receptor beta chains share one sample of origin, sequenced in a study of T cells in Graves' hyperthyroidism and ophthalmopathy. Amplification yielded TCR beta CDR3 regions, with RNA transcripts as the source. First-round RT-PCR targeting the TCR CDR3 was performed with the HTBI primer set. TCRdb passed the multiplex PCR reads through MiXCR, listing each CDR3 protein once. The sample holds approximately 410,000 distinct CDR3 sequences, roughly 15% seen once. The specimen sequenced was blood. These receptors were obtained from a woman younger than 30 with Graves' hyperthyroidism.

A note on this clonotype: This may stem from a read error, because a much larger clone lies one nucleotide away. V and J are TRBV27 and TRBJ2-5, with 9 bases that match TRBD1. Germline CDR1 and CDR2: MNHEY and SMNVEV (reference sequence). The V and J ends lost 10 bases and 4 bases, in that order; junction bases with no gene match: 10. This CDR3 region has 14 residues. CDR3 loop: CANAGGQGGETQYF. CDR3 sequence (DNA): TGTGCCAACGCCGGGGGACAGGGAGGAGAGACCCAGTACTTC.

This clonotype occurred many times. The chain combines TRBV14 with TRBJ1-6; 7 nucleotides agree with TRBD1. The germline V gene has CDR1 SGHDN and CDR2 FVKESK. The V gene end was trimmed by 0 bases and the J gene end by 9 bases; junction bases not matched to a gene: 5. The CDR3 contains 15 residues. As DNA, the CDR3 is TGTGCCAGCAGCCAAGACACAGGGGTAACTTCACCCCTCCACTTT. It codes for CASSQDTGVTSPLHF. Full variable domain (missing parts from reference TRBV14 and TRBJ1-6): EAGVTQFPSHSVIEKGQTVTLRCDPISGHDNLYWYRRVMGKEIKFLLHFVKESKQDESGMPNNRFLAERTGGTYSTLKVQPAELEDSGVYFCASSQDTGVTSPLHFGNGTRLTVT.

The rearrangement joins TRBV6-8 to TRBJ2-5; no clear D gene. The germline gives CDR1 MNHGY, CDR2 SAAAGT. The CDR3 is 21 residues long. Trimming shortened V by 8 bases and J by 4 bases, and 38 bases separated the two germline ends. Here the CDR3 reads CASGFYLCLEPPPPLRETQYF. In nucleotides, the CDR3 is TGTGCCAGCGGTTTCTACCTTTGTCTTGAGCCCCCCCCCCCCCTAAGAGAGACCCAGTACTTC.

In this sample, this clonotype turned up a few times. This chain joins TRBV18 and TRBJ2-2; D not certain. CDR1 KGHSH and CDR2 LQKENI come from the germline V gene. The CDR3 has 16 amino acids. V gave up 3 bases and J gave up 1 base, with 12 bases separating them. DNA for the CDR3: TGTGCCAGCTCACCCCACCCCCTGATGAACACCGGGGAGCTGTTTTTT. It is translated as CASSPHPLMNTGELFF.

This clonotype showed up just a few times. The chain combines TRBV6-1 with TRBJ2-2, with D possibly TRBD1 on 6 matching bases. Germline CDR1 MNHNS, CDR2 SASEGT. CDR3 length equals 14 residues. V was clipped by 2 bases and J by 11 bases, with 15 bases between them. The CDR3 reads CASSEIAGVGELFF. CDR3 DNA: TGTGCCAGCAGTGAAATCGCAGGGGTCGGAGAGCTGTTTTTT.